What follows describes a single TCR beta chain. These data belong to a study of blood T cell repertoires in COVID-19. In the study overall: Acute-phase and convalescent COVID-19 samples originated in the United States, Italy and Spain. In each case, the material was cDNA or gDNA derived from T cells, B-cell-depleted T cells, or PBMCs.

CDR1 is SGHTA and CDR2 is FQGNSA in the germline V gene. The CDR3 has 12 amino acids. Deletions cut 2 bases from V and 9 bases from J, with 8 bases between. In the source study's methods: Reference gene primer amplification gave nucleated cell count estimates. Some clones are missing from TCRdb's copy, which holds only in-frame ones; the method was immunoSEQ multiplex PCR. V, J and clone size derive from that table, while D and trimming were established from the DNA sequence. This sample yields just over 65,000 clones, of which 86% are seen a single time; about 8.1% belongs to the top ten. The sequenced sample was peripheral blood. The receptor was isolated from a man aged 30 to 45 with acute or convalescent COVID-19. The rearrangement uses TRBV7-2 and TRBJ1-3, with D possibly matching TRBD1 (5 bases). The chain's CDR3 is CASSLYGGTIYF. The CDR3 DNA follows: TGTGCCAGCAGCTTATACGGGGGCACCATATATTTT.